This T cell receptor (beta chain) was observed in a study of T cells in women clearing cervical HPV infection. Looking at the study overall: Cases: HPV16-related CIN3 or worse on histology, 2 invasive cancers.

Here immunoSEQ multiplex PCR was the method, and the copy in TCRdb shows in-frame clones only, minus some. The sample is made up of 22,000 or so clones, and the top ten hold approximately 9.8% of it. V was pared by 0 bases and J by 4 bases, with 7 bases of the junction left unmatched. The CDR3 covers 16 residues. Germline V gene lookup returns CDR1 DFQATT and CDR2 SNEGSKA (reference sequence). Concerning this clone itself: The CDR3 end lies 3 residues beyond the end of the read and is filled in from the germline J gene.

This rearrangement joins TRBV20-1 to TRBJ2-1, with TRBD2 identical over 9 bases. This sequence was found in a woman aged 18-69 years with a cervical HPV16 infection that either progressed to CIN3+ or cleared (not recorded which). Sequenced: blood buffy coat. CDR3 sequence reads: CSARDLTTSGYNEQFF. CDR3 DNA (partial): TGCAGTGCTAGAGACTTAACGACTAGCGGATACAATGAG.